A single T cell receptor (beta chain) is shown here with its context. Its antigen target is currently unknown. The sample belongs to a study of cytomegalovirus exposure and HLA in healthy donors (dated by TCRdb to the late 2010s). Background for the entire study: In an earlier analysis of roughly 500 of the donors, approximately 260 Gb of sequence data and 100 million or so unique TCR beta sequences from 150 million to 200 million T cells were reported. Around 320 gigabases of sequencing data and tens of millions of unique TCR sequences were included in an early release covering under 650 HLA-typed donors. To decide whether each TCR beta V gene segment behaved as functional or pseudogenic, an earlier analysis of some 540 of the donors relied on high-throughput TCR beta sequencing. Across some 400 genotyped donors of the cohort, an average of approximately 240,000 unique TCR beta nucleotide sequences per donor were sequenced, and 15% to 20% of those sequences were non-productive. The T cell repertoires of roughly 660 subjects were profiled by immunosequencing and related to cytomegalovirus serostatus. High-throughput TCR immunosequencing, statistical association of individual TCRs with disease status, and machine learning were combined to predict cytomegalovirus infection status. Donor age, sex, ethnicity and CMV serostatus were compiled together with the repertoire data. Rather than using new phenotypic data, the later analysis identified candidate immune exposures from TCR beta sequences and from how often those sequences occurred across donors. To study patterns of TCR occurrence, a later analysis re-analyzed previously published TCR beta repertoires from 666 donors and added high-resolution HLA genotyping. Besides the first cohort of under 700 subjects, a separate validation cohort made up of 120 different subjects was used. The aim of the study was to test whether cataloging public T cell receptors could identify signatures of past pathogen exposure. Typing coverage differed by locus: A, B, C, DRB1 and DQB1 were typed in roughly 620-630 donors, DQA1 in about 550, DPA1 in nearly 610, and DPB1 in just under 490. About five DR-DQ haplotypes were treated as single units for association and clustering because of strong linkage in the cohort. Both class I and class II loci were covered by HLA typing, at four-digit resolution. The genetic ancestry cluster associated with self-reported Caucasian donors included 80% to 90% of the 300 to 400 genotyped donors. Every discovery cohort repertoire had been produced on one sequencing platform. A later genetic analysis used genome-wide SNP genotypes for about three fifths of the 666 donors, treating that subset as a discovery cohort. The study at large found these results: Most TCR sequences were seen in very few donors, while some public TCRs were found in many individuals. The only immune exposure information available for the cohort was CMV serostatus. The classifier was reported to diagnose cytomegalovirus status with high specificity and sensitivity in both the original cohort and the validation cohort. In vitro tests confirmed that three of the cytomegalovirus-associated TCR beta chains recognize cytomegalovirus antigens. In a later analysis, TCR association rates were found to vary across HLA loci, with the most associated TCRs seen for DRB1 alleles and the fewest for HLA-C alleles. In a later genetic analysis, fewer N-insertions in productive TCRs were reported among donors in an Asian-associated ancestry cluster than the 666-donor mean. In a later analysis, some 17,000 TCR beta sequences were associated with specific HLA alleles at a false discovery rate of 0.05. An earlier analysis of approximately 590 of the donors showed that most TCR beta V segments appeared in productive rearrangements either about 87% or about 30% of the time, which broadly matched IMGT annotations. When HLA alleles, especially DR and DQ, strongly co-occurred, TCR associations were difficult to assign to individual alleles. Correlated functional status among segregating V segments might be attributable to linkage disequilibrium, but an unknown experimental factor could not be ruled out. A later analysis reported that several top co-occurrence clusters appeared linked to parvovirus B19, influenza, CMV and Epstein-Barr virus. In this cohort, only TCR beta chains were sequenced, and detectable features were limited by the absence of alpha or paired-chain data. In a later analysis, HLA-associated TCR beta chains were found to be more clonally expanded and to have lower generation probabilities than equally common non-associated chains. Because the 87-base-pair reads could not distinguish some IMGT-functional V segments, including TRBV6-2 and TRBV6-3, those segments were excluded. It was suggested by the authors that the approach could potentially be generalized to other disease states and immunological phenotypes. According to a later analysis, most CMV-associated TCR beta chains appeared to be HLA-restricted, and the HLA associations seemed to be driven largely by CMV exposure. The study listed 150 to 200 TCR beta chains as associated with cytomegalovirus. The presence/absence analyses assumed that sequencing depth was roughly uniform across donors, and that assumption may not be true. A cluster of highly shared sequence variants was judged likely to be a technical artifact of the sequencing pipeline. A further reported finding was that TCR beta sequences accurately predicted the HLA-A and HLA-B alleles for most subjects in the first cohort. Over 15 rarely observed V segments, including chromosome 9 orphons, were excluded from the earlier analysis of just under 600 of the donors because counts were too low. Because HLA typing was missing for some donors at each locus, association tests included only the typed subset. V-gene and J-gene trimming of TCR beta chains was associated with a missense DCLRE1C variant in a later genetic analysis, and the association was replicated in an independent cohort.

The junction shows trimming of 2 bases on V and 7 bases on J, plus 13 bases between the germline ends. Per the germline V gene, SGDLS is the CDR1 and YYNGEE is the CDR2. The CDR3 covers 14 residues, taking in both the cysteine and the phenylalanine. The read is trimmed to its CDR3 DNA, 42 bases read in frame from base 1. In total, approximately 690 healthy bone marrow donors made up the cohort. All cohort members were sampled while nominally healthy, although unrecorded immune exposures were likely present. The donor tested CMV seronegative and was one of the 352 seronegative cohort members. A peripheral blood sample was collected from each donor, and TCR beta sequencing was performed on peripheral blood mononuclear cells. The Qiagen DNeasy Blood Extraction Kit was used to extract genomic DNA from the blood cell samples. The library was prepared using the immunoSEQ multiplex PCR assay. For the multiplex PCR, a mixture combining 60 forward primers for TCR Vbeta segments and 13 reverse primers for TCR Jbeta segments was used. A multiplex PCR assay on genomic DNA amplified the CDR3 region of rearranged TCR beta genes. On the Illumina HiSeq System, the amplified TCR beta libraries were sequenced as 87-base-pair reads. The original pipeline was this. Across the roughly 670 repertoires, a later analysis counted 60 million to 90 million unique TCR beta chains, roughly 11 million of which were shared by at least two donors. Raw reads were error-corrected and collapsed into unique sequences by a nearest-neighbor algorithm in which closely related sequences were merged to remove PCR and sequencing errors. Alignment of CDR3 sequences to IMGT reference sequences was used to assign V, D and J gene segments. For a sequence to be retained, at least a six-nucleotide match to both a V gene segment and a J gene segment was required. Rearrangements were classified as productive when the CDR3 lacked stop codons and remained in frame with V and J, and all other rearrangements were classified as non-productive. CDR3 was defined by IMGT convention, running from the second conserved V-encoded cysteine to the conserved J-encoded phenylalanine. The earlier analysis of about 500 of the donors excluded sequences that lacked an unambiguous match to a single V gene segment. In an earlier analysis of more than 500 of the donors, a V segment was called functional when productive rearrangements were above 56.7%, and segregating when the standard deviation between donors exceeded 5%. A statistical classification framework was built for diagnosing cytomegalovirus status from the catalog of TCR beta chain sequences. In a later analysis, TCR nucleotide sequences were compared against IMGT/GENE-DB human TR gene sequences so that V and J genes could be assigned. A later analysis assigned CDR3 sequences and most-parsimonious VDJ recombination scenarios with the TCRdist pipeline. In a later analysis, every TCR beta chain was defined by the combination of its CDR3 amino acid sequence and its V-gene family, and reads without a unique V-gene family were dropped. To address suspected cross-contamination and a sequencing artifact, a later analysis removed some 620 highly shared, low-generation-probability nucleotide sequences. In a later analysis, a clonal expansion index for each public chain was calculated from normalized within-repertoire ranks of inferred template counts. A later analysis computed generation probabilities with a VDJ recombination model fitted to out-of-frame rearrangements, and checked the results against IGoR. In a later analysis, TCR-TCR, TCR-HLA and TCR-CMV co-occurrence was scored with hypergeometric tests, and a repertoire-size bias correction was applied to TCR pairs. A later analysis estimated false discovery rates by permuting HLA or CMV assignments 20 times. In a later analysis, co-occurring TCRs were grouped with DBSCAN, and TCRdist sequence similarity was added when clustering was performed within HLA-allele-positive subsets. Repertoires with fewer than 30,000 or more than 120,000 public chains, plus five repertoires with anomalous nucleotide sharing, were excluded from co-occurrence clustering. The source is immuneACCESS, and TCRdb retained only in-frame sequences with V and J called. Part of the clones is not carried over; for the studies checked, unresolved V genes explain less than half of this, and the remainder is unexplained. V, J and clone size derive from that table, while D and trimming were established from the DNA sequence. The sample table gives tens of thousands of clones. In total, the top ten clones hold around 0.6% of the sample.

Sample: PBMCs. The chain links TRBV9 with TRBJ1-5; too little of a D gene remains to name it. This clonotype was sampled from a man aged 50-60 years in good health and CMV-seronegative. The sequence in DNA is TGTGCCAGCAGCGTCGCCTCGGGTGGACAGCCCCAGCATTTT. Its protein reads: CASSVASGGQPQHF.